This T cell receptor (beta chain) is drawn from a study of vaccination and CD4 T cells after COVID-19. With the Oncomine TCR Beta short-read assay, DNA from cultured CD4+ T cells was sequenced. One entry per CDR3 protein results from TCRdb running MiXCR on the PCR reads. The sample carries approximately 14,000 distinct CDR3 sequences, over 45% recorded once. A few counts support this clonotype. No antigen is known for it. The CDR3 sequence is 14 residues long. Per the germline V gene, CDR1 is SGHNT and CDR2 is YENEEA. V was shortened by 2 bases and J by 2 bases, with 9 bases between the two germline ends. The treatment: roughly nine-day PBMC culture with coronavirus spike peptide pools or control peptides (ViraFEST assay). The ViraFEST method relied on peptide pools to expand antigen-specific T cells, followed by TCR sequencing.

The sample in question was CD4+ T cells from blood, cultured in vitro, obtained before SARS-CoV-2 vaccination. V is TRBV11-3 and J is TRBJ1-1; D not resolved. The TCR was taken from a human donor who had recovered from COVID-19. The CDR3 region has the DNA TGTGCCAGCAGCTTATCACCAGGAAACACTGAAGCTTTCTTT. This sequence encodes CASSLSPGNTEAFF.